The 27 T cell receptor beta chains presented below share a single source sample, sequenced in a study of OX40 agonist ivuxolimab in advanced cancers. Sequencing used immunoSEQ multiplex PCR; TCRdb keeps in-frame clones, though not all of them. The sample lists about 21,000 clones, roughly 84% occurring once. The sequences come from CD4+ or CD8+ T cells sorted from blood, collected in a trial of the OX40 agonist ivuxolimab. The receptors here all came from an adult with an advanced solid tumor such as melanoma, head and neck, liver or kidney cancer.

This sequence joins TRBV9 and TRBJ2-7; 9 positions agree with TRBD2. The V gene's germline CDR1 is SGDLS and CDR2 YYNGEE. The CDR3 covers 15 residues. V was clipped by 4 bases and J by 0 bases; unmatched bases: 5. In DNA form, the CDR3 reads TGTGCCAGCAGCCCCAGCGGGGGGACCTCCTACGAGCAGTACTTC. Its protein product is CASSPSGGTSYEQYF.

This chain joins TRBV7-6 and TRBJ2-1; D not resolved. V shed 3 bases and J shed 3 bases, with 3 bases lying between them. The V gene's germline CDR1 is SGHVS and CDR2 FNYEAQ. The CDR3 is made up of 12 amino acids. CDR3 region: CASSLIYNEQFF. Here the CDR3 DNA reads TGTGCCAGCAGCTTGATCTACAATGAGCAGTTCTTC.

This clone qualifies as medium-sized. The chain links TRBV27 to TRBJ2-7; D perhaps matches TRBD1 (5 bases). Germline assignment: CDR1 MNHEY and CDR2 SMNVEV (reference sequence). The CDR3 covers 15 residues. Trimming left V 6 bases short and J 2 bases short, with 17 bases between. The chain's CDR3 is CASSDLGQGPYEQYF. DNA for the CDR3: TGTGCCAGCAGCGACCTAGGGCAGGGTCCCTACGAGCAGTACTTC.

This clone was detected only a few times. The DNA for the CDR3 is TGCGCCAGCAGCCTGGAGACAGGGGGTTCCTACAATGAGCAGTTCTTC. Translating gives CASSLETGGSYNEQFF. The V and J genes are TRBV4-3 and TRBJ2-1; 9 nucleotides align to TRBD1. From germline, CDR1 is LGHNA and CDR2 YSLEER. This CDR3 is 16 amino acids long. Trimming cost V 4 bases and J 1 base; bases outside gene matches: 5.

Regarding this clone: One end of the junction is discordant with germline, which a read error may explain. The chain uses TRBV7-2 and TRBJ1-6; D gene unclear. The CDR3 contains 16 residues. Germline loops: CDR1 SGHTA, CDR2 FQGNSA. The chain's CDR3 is CASSQDWSSYNSPLHF. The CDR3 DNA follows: TGCGCCAGCAGCCAGGATTGGAGCTCCTATAATTCACCCCTCCACTTT.

CDR3 residues: CASSVTPSYEQYF. DNA for the CDR3: TGTGCCAGCAGCGTTACACCTTCCTACGAGCAGTACTTC. This rearrangement joins TRBV9 to TRBJ2-7, with unresolved D. Per germline, CDR1 SGDLS and CDR2 YYNGEE. The CDR3 runs to 13 residues. V was pared by 2 bases and J by 1 base, with 7 bases between.

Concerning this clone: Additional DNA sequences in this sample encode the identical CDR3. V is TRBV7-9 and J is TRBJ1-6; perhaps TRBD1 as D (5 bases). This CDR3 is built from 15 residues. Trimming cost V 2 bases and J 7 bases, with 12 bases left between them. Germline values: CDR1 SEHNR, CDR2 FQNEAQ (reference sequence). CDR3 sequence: CASSLPTGANSPLHF. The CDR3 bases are TGTGCCAGCAGCTTACCTACAGGCGCCAATTCACCCCTCCACTTT. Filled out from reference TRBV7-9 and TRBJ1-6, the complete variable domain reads DTGVSQNPRHKITKRGQNVTFRCDPISEHNRLYWYRQTLGQGPEFLTYFQNEAQLEKSRLLSDRFSAERPKGSFSTLEIQRTEQGDSAMYLCASSLPTGANSPLHFGNGTRLTVT.

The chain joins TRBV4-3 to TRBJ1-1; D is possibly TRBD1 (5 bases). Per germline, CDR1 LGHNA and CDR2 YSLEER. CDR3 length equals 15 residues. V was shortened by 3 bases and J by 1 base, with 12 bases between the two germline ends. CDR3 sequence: CASSHARDENTEAFF. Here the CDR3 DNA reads TGCGCCAGCAGCCATGCCCGGGACGAGAACACTGAAGCTTTCTTT.

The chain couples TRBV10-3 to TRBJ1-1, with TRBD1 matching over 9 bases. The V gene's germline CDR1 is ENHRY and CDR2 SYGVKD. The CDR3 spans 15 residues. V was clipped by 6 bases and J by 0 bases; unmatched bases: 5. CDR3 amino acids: CAIRGTGNLNTEAFF. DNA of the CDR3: TGTGCCATCAGGGGGACAGGGAATCTGAACACTGAAGCTTTCTTT.

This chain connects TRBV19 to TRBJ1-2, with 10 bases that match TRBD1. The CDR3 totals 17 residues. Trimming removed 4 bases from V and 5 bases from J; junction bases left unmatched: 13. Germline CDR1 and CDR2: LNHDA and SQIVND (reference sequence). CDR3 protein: CASSTRIRDRGIYGYTF. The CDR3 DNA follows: TGTGCCAGTAGTACGCGGATCCGGGACAGGGGTATATATGGCTACACCTTC.

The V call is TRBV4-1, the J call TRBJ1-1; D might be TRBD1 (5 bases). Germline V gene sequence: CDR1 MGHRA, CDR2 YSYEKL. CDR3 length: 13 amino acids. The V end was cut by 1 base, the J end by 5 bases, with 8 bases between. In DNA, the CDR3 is TGCGCCAGCAGCCAAGCGGGGCTTACTGAAGCTTTCTTT. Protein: CASSQAGLTEAFF.

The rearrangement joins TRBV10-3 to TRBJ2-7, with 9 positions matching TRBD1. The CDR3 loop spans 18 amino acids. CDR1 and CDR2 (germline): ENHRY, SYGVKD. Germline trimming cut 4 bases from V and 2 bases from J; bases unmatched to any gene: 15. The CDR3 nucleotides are TGTGCCATCAGTGCCGTTTGGACAGGGGCCCTCCTTACCTACGAGCAGTACTTC. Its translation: CAISAVWTGALLTYEQYF.

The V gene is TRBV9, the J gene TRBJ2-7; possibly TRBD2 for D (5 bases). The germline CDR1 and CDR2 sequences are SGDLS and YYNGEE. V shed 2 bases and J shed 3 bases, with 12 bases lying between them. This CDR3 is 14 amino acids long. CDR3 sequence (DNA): TGTGCCAGCAGCGTGAGTCTAGCCGACTACGAGCAGTACTTC. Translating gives CASSVSLADYEQYF.

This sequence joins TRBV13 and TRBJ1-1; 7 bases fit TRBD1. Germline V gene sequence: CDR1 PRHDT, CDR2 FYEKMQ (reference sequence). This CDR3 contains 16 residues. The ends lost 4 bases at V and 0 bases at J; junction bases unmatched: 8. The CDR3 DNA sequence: TGTGCCAGCAGCTCCGGACAGGTCGACATGAACACTGAAGCTTTCTTT. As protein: CASSSGQVDMNTEAFF.

CDR3 loop: CASSEGTGVRTEAFF. In nucleotides, the CDR3 is TGTGCCAGCAGTGAAGGGACAGGAGTTAGAACTGAAGCTTTCTTT. This chain joins TRBV25-1 and TRBJ1-1, with 8 bases aligning to TRBD1. From germline, CDR1 is MGHDK and CDR2 SYGVNS. The CDR3 sequence is 15 residues long. Trimming took 2 bases from V and 5 from J; bases not matched to a gene: 7.

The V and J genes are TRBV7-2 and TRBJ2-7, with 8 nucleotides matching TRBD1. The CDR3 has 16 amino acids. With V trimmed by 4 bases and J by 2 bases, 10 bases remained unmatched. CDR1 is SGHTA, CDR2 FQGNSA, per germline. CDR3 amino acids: CASSSLTGTGAYEQYF. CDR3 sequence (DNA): TGTGCCAGCAGCTCCCTCACCGGGACAGGAGCCTACGAGCAGTACTTC.

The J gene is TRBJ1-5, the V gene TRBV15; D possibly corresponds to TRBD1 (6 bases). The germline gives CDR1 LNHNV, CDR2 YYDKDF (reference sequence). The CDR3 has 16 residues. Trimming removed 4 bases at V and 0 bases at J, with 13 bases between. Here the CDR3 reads CATSIRTGRSNQPQHF. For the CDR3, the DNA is TGTGCCACCAGCATTCGAACAGGGCGTAGCAATCAGCCCCAGCATTTT. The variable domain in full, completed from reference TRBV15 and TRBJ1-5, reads DAMVIQNPRYQVTQFGKPVTLSCSQTLNHNVMYWYQQKSSQAPKLLFHYYDKDFNNEADTPDNFQSRRPNTSFCFLDIRSPGLGDTAMYLCATSIRTGRSNQPQHFGDGTRLSIL.

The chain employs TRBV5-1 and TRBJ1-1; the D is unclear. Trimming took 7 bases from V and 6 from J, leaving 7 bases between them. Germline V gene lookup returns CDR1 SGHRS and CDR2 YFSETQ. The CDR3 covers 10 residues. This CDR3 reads CASPSAEAFF. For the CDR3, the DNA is TGCGCCAGCCCATCGGCTGAAGCTTTCTTT.

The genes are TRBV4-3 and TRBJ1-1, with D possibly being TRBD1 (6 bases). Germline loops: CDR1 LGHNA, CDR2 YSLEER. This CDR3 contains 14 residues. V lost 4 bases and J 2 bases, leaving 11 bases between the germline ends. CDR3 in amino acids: CASSLTTGNTEAFF. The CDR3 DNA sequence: TGCGCCAGCAGCCTCACGACAGGAAACACTGAAGCTTTCTTT.

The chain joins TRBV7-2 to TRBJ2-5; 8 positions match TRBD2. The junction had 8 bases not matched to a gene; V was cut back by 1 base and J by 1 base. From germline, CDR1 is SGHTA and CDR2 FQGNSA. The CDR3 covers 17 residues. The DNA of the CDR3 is TGTGCCAGCAGCTTAGGTTTACGGGGGGGCATCCAAGAGACCCAGTACTTC. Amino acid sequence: CASSLGLRGGIQETQYF.

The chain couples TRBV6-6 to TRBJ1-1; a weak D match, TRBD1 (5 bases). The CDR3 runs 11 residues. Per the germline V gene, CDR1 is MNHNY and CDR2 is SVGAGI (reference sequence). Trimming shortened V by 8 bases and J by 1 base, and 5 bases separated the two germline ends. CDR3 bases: TGTGCCAGCGGGGGGAACACTGAAGCTTTCTTT. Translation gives CASGGNTEAFF.

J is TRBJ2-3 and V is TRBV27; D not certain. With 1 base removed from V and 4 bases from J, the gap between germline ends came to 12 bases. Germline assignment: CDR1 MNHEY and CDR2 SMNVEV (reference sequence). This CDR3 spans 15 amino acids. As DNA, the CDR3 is TGTGCCAGCAGTTTATATGATGGGTTTTCAGATACGCAGTATTTT. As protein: CASSLYDGFSDTQYF.

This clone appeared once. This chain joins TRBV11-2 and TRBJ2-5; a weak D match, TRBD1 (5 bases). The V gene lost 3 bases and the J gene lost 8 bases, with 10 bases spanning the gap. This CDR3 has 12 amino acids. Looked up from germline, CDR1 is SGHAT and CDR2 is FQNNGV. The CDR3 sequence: CASSFLGPTQYF. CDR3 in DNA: TGTGCCAGCAGCTTCCTGGGGCCAACCCAGTACTTC.

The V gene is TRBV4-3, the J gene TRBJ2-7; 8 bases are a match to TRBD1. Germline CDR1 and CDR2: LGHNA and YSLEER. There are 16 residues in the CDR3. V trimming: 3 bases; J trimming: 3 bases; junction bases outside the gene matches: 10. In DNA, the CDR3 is TGCGCCAGCAGCCACATTACAGGGGGTACCATCTACGAGCAGTACTTC. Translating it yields CASSHITGGTIYEQYF.

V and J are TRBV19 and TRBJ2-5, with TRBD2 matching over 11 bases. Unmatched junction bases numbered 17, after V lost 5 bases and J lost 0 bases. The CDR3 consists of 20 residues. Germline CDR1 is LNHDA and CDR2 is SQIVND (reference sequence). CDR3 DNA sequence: TGTGCCAGTAGTCCCCTAGCGGGGGGCCCTGAGCTAGGGTACCAAGAGACCCAGTACTTC. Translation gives CASSPLAGGPELGYQETQYF.

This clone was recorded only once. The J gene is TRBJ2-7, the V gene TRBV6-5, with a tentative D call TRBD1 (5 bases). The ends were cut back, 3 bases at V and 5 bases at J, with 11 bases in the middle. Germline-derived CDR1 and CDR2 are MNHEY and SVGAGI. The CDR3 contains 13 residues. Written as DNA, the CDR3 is TGTGCCAGCAGTTATTGGCAGGGTCACGAGCAGTACTTC. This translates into CASSYWQGHEQYF.

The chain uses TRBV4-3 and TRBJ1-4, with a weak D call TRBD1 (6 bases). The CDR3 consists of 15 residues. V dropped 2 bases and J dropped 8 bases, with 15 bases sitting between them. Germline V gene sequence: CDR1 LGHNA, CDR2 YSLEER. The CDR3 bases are TGCGCCAGCAGCCAAACTACAGGGATTGGGGAAAAACTGTTTTTT. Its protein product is CASSQTTGIGEKLFF.